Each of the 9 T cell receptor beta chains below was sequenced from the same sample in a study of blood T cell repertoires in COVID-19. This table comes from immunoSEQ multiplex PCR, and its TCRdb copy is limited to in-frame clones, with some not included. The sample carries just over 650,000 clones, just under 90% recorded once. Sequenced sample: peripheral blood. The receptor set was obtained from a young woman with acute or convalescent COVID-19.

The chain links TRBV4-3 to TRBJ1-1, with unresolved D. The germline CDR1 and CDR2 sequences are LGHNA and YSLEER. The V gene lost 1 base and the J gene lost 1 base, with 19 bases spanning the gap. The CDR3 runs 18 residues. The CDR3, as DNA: TGCGCCAGCAGCCAAGGCCGGGGTCGCCCTGGTAGGAACACTGAAGCTTTCTTT. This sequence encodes CASSQGRGRPGRNTEAFF.

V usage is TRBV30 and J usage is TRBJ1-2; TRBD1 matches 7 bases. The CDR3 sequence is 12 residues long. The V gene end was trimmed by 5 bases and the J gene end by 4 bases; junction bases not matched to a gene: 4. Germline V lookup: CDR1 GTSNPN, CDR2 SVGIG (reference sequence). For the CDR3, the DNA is TGTGCCTGGGATAGGGGGCCCTATGGCTACACCTTC. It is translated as CAWDRGPYGYTF.

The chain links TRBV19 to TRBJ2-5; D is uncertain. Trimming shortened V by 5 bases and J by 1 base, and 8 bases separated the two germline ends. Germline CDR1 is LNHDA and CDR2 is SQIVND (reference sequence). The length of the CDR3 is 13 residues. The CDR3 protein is CASSWATQETQYF. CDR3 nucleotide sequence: TGTGCCAGTAGTTGGGCAACCCAAGAGACCCAGTACTTC. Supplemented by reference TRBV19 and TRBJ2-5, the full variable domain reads DGGITQSPKYLFRKEGQNVTLSCEQNLNHDAMYWYRQDPGQGLRLIYYSQIVNDFQKGDIAEGYSVSREKKESFPLTVTSAQKNPTAFYLCASSWATQETQYFGPGTRLLVL.

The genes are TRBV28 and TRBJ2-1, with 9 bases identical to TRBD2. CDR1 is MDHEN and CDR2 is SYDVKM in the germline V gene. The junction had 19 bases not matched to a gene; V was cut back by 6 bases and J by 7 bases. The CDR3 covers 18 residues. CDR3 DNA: TGTGCCAGCAGACACCTCAGGGCGGGGGGGCCCTCAGGGAATGAGCAGTTCTTC. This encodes CASRHLRAGGPSGNEQFF.

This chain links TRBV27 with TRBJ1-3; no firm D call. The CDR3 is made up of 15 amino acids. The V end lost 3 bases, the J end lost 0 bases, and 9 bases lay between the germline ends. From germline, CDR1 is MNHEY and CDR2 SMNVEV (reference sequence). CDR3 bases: TGTGCCAGCAGTTTCGCAGGCCGCTCTGGAAACACCATATATTTT. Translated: CASSFAGRSGNTIYF.

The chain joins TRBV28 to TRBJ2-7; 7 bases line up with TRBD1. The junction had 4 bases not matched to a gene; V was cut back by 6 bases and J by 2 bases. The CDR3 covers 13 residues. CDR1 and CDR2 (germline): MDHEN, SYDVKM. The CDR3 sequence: CASSSGQPYEQYF. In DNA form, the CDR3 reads TGTGCCAGCAGCTCGGGACAGCCCTACGAGCAGTACTTC.

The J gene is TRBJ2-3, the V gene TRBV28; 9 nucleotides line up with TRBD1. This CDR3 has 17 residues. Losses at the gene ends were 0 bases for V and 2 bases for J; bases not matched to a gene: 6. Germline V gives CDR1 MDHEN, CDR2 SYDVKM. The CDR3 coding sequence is TGTGCCAGCAGTTTATGGTCGCGGACAGGGGCCACAGATACGCAGTATTTT. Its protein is CASSLWSRTGATDTQYF.

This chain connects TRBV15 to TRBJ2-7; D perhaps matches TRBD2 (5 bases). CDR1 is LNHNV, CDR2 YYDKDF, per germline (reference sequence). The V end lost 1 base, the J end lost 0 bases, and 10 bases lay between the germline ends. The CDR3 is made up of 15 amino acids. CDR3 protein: CATSRAREGSYEQYF. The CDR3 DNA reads TGTGCCACCAGCAGAGCGAGGGAAGGCTCCTACGAGCAGTACTTC.

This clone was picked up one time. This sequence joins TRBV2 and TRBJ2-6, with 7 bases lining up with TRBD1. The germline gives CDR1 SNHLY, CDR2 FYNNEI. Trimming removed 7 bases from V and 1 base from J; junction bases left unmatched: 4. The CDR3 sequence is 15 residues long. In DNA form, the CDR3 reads TGTGCCAGCATTAGCAGGGGGTCTGGGGCCAACGTCCTGACTTTC. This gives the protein CASISRGSGANVLTF.